The 19 T cell receptor beta chains listed next were all sequenced from one sample in a study of T-cell memory formation after mild COVID-19. TCRdb reprocessed the 5' RACE reads with MiXCR, giving one entry per CDR3 protein. The sample lists over 300,000 distinct CDR3 sequences; 20% to 25% were seen once. Specimen: PBMCs or a T cell subset sorted from them (not recorded which). The source of these receptors is a man between 18 and 29 years old who had mild COVID-19 (a few samples of this study predate the infection). Cell type and time point are not known.

With respect to this clonotype: The junction departs from the called germline gene at one end, perhaps through a read error. J is TRBJ1-1 and V is TRBV28; D is unresolved. The CDR3 is 14 amino acids. In germline, CDR1 is MDHEN, CDR2 SYDVKM. CDR3 nucleotides: TGTGCCAGCAGTTTAACTGTCACCCGAGGGCAAGCTTTATTT. This gives the protein CASSLTVTRGQALF.

In its sample, this clonotype was seen a few times. J is TRBJ1-4 and V is TRBV6-1; unclear D gene. The germline V gene has CDR1 MNHNS and CDR2 SASEGT. V lost 0 bases to trimming and J lost 3 bases, with 8 bases between them. The CDR3 contains 15 residues. The CDR3 is CASSEARAANEKLFF. In DNA, the CDR3 is TGTGCCAGCAGTGAAGCGAGGGCGGCTAATGAAAAACTGTTTTTT.

The chain joins TRBV6-6 to TRBJ2-1, with D possibly matching TRBD2 (6 bases). The V end lost 6 bases, the J end lost 9 bases, and 21 bases lay between the germline ends. The CDR3 loop spans 15 amino acids. The germline gives CDR1 MNHNY, CDR2 SVGAGI (reference sequence). CDR3 nucleotides: TGTGCCAGCAGAAAAGTTCCGGGACTCAGCATTGAGCAGTTCTTC. It is translated as CASRKVPGLSIEQFF.

The rearrangement links TRBV7-2 to TRBJ1-2, with D tentatively TRBD1 (6 bases). V lost 7 bases and J lost 7, with 16 bases in between. The length of the CDR3 is 13 residues. The V gene's germline CDR1 is SGHTA and CDR2 FQGNSA. The chain's CDR3 is CASTPQGWGGYTF. DNA for the CDR3: TGTGCCAGCACCCCACAGGGTTGGGGTGGCTACACCTTC.

The table lists this clonotype with a count of one. CDR3 sequence (DNA): TGTGCCAGCAGTTACCCCGACTATGGCTACACCTTC. This encodes CASSYPDYGYTF. V is TRBV6-2 or TRBV6-3 and J is TRBJ1-2, with D hard to call. Germline V gene data show CDR1 as MNHEY and CDR2 as SVGEGT. V was pared by 2 bases and J by 3 bases, with 4 bases between. This CDR3 contains 12 residues.

At least ten counts were recorded for this clonotype. The chain employs TRBV7-9 and TRBJ2-2; no firm D call. The CDR3 has 15 residues. The germline CDR1 and CDR2 sequences are SEHNR and FQNEAQ (reference sequence). The V gene lost 2 bases and the J gene lost 0 bases, with 7 bases spanning the gap. The CDR3 region has the DNA TGTGCCAGCAGCTTACCGACGGCGAACACCGGGGAGCTGTTTTTT. Translating gives CASSLPTANTGELFF.

V is TRBV29-1 and J is TRBJ1-2; D is ambiguous. Germline-derived CDR1 and CDR2 are SQVTM and ANQGSEA. The CDR3 covers 11 residues. The V gene lost 5 bases and the J gene lost 2 bases, with 6 bases spanning the gap. This CDR3 is CSVLLNYGYTF. For the CDR3, the DNA is TGCAGCGTTCTCCTCAACTATGGCTACACCTTC.

This chain connects TRBV29-1 to TRBJ2-7, with D possibly TRBD1 on 6 matching bases. In germline, CDR1 is SQVTM, CDR2 ANQGSEA. V shed 7 bases and J shed 2 bases, with 9 bases lying between them. CDR3 length: 11 residues. CDR3 sequence reads: CSADSAYEQYF. For the CDR3, the DNA is TGCAGCGCGGACAGCGCCTACGAGCAGTACTTC.

This clonotype was detected ten times or more. The chain carries TRBV7-6 and TRBJ2-7; D is perhaps TRBD2 (5 bases). Germline V gene lookup returns CDR1 SGHVS and CDR2 FNYEAQ. V lost 2 bases to trimming and J lost 3 bases, with 14 bases between them. The CDR3 sequence is 15 residues long. The CDR3 is CASSLNAGGLYEQYF. DNA for the CDR3: TGTGCCAGCAGCTTAAACGCTGGAGGACTCTACGAGCAGTACTTC.

The table lists this clonotype with a few counts. The rearrangement joins TRBV20-1 to TRBJ1-2; D unresolved. Germline assignment: CDR1 DFQATT and CDR2 SNEGSKA (reference sequence). Trimming took off 6 bases at V and 4 bases at J, with 12 bases between the two ends. The CDR3 is made up of 12 amino acids. As DNA, the CDR3 is TGCAGTGCCGGCAGTGTCACCTATGGCTACACCTTC. Amino acid sequence: CSAGSVTYGYTF.

There are many counts of this clonotype. The V and J genes are TRBV4-3 and TRBJ2-3; D ambiguous. Trimming removed 4 bases at V and 6 bases at J, with 11 bases between. Germline V gene data show CDR1 as LGHNA and CDR2 as YSLEER. The CDR3 is made up of 13 amino acids. The CDR3, as DNA: TGCGCCAGCAGCCTCGCAGGTGGGGATACGCAGTATTTT. It specifies CASSLAGGDTQYF.

This clonotype was seen only a few times. The chain employs TRBV7-9 and TRBJ1-1; 12 positions match TRBD1. This CDR3 spans 13 amino acids. Germline CDR1 is SEHNR and CDR2 is FQNEAQ (reference sequence). Trimming took 6 bases from V and 9 from J; bases not matched to a gene: 5. The CDR3: CASRNRDRGQAFF. As DNA, the CDR3 is TGTGCCAGCAGAAACCGGGACAGGGGGCAAGCTTTCTTT.

The chain employs TRBV12-3 or TRBV12-4 and TRBJ1-5; D is ambiguous. V lost 2 bases to trimming and J lost 3 bases, with 14 bases between them. This CDR3 has 16 amino acids. The CDR3 reads CASSLRAGYPNQPQHF. The DNA of the CDR3 is TGTGCCAGCAGTTTAAGGGCGGGGTATCCCAATCAGCCCCAGCATTTT.

For the CDR3, the DNA is TGTGCCAGCAGCTTAGTGGCAGGGAGGGAGCATGGCTACACCTTC. Amino acid sequence: CASSLVAGREHGYTF. This chain links TRBV7-2 with TRBJ1-2; a weak D match, TRBD1 (5 bases). Germline V CDR1 and CDR2: SGHTA, FQGNSA. The CDR3 sequence is 15 residues long. V was shortened by 1 base and J by 6 bases, with 15 bases between the two germline ends.

In its sample, this clonotype was seen a few times. The CDR3 protein is CASSSRQGRNIQYF. The CDR3 DNA follows: TGTGCCAGCAGCTCTCGACAGGGTAGGAACATTCAGTACTTC. The chain is built from TRBV5-6 and TRBJ2-4, with TRBD1 identical over 7 bases. This CDR3 has 14 amino acids. The junction had 7 bases not matched to a gene; V was cut back by 3 bases and J by 7 bases. From germline, CDR1 is SGHDT and CDR2 YYEEEE.

This clonotype was counted between two and nine times. The V and J genes are TRBV20-1 and TRBJ1-6; the D is unclear. Trimming took 3 bases from V and 0 from J, leaving 9 bases between them. CDR3 length: 15 amino acids. Germline V gene lookup returns CDR1 DFQATT and CDR2 SNEGSKA (reference sequence). In DNA form, the CDR3 reads TGCAGTGCTAGGGGCTACCTCTCCTATAATTCACCCCTCCACTTT. This sequence encodes CSARGYLSYNSPLHF.

This clonotype came up a few times. The chain has TRBV20-1 and TRBJ2-1, with 9 nucleotides matching TRBD2. Germline V CDR1 and CDR2: DFQATT, SNEGSKA (reference sequence). V trimming: 0 bases; J trimming: 4 bases; junction bases outside the gene matches: 7. The CDR3 has 16 residues. CDR3 bases: TGCAGTGCTAGAGAGATTACGGCGGGGGGGTACAATGAGCAGTTCTTC. Its protein product is CSAREITAGGYNEQFF.

This clonotype was found a few times. The rearrangement joins TRBV4-1 to TRBJ2-1; 7 nucleotides agree with TRBD2. CDR1 and CDR2 from the germline V gene are MGHRA and YSYEKL. V lost 1 base to trimming and J lost 6 bases; unmatched junction nucleotides: 12. The CDR3 spans 17 residues. The CDR3 DNA reads as TGCGCCAGCAGCCAAGGTCCCTTGGGCGGGGGATCCAATGAGCAGTTCTTC. As protein: CASSQGPLGGGSNEQFF.

This clonotype was seen a few times. The chain has TRBV6-5 and TRBJ2-4; 14 nucleotides match TRBD2. The V segment lost 5 bases and the J segment 6 bases; nucleotides outside the gene matches: 6. Germline V CDR1 and CDR2: MNHEY, SVGAGI. The CDR3 sequence is 16 residues long. The CDR3 coding sequence is TGTGCCAGCAGTCGTCCCGGGACTAGCGGGGGAAACATTCAGTACTTC. It specifies CASSRPGTSGGNIQYF.